Sequencing of this T cell receptor (beta chain) was carried out in a study of T cell responses to AZD1222 COVID-19 vaccine. Study-level points and caveats: Elevations in Spike-specific TCR breadth and depth followed administration of two AZD1222 doses. Baseline antibody screening turned up just five to seven seropositive AZD1222 recipients. Donors skewed white British and female; clonal diversity was possibly underestimated. With dominance at 160-218 and 743-854, vaccine-associated CD4 TCRs spanned spike.

This CDR3 comprises 19 residues. The V gene lost 4 bases and the J gene lost 4 bases, with 28 bases spanning the gap. Repertoires were generated with immunoSEQ multiplex PCR, while TCRdb's copy carries only in-frame clones and drops some. The sample comprises over 120,000 clones, over 85% of which are singletons, and 1.7% rests with the top ten. On this clone: As yet, its antigen is unknown.

The sequencing here drew on peripheral blood, taken on day 0 of AZD1222 vaccination. The TCR sequence derives from an adult in good health. The gene calls are TRBV23-1 and TRBJ1-1; tentative D call: TRBD1 (6 bases). TRBV23-1 is given ORF status, its function remaining uncertain. In nucleotides, the CDR3 is TGCGCCAGCAGTCCCCTAAACCGGGACTGGGGGCGGGTGGGCACTGAAGCTTTCTTT. Encoded protein: CASSPLNRDWGRVGTEAFF.